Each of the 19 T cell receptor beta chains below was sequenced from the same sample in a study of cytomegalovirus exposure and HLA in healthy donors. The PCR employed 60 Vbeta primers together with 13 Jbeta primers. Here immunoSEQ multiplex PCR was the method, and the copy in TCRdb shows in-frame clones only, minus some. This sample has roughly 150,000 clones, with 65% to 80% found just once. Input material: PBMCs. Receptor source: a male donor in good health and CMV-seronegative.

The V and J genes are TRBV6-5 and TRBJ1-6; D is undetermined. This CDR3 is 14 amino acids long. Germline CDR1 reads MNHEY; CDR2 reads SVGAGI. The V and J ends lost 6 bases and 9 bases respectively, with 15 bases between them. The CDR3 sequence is CASRNRERTSPLHF. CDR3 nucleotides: TGTGCCAGCAGGAACCGGGAACGTACTTCACCCCTCCACTTT.

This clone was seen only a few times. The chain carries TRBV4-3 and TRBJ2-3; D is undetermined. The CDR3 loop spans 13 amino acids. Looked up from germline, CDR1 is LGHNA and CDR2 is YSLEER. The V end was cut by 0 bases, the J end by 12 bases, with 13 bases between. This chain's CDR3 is CASSQDWAGLQYF. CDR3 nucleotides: TGCGCCAGCAGCCAAGATTGGGCAGGCCTACAGTATTTT.

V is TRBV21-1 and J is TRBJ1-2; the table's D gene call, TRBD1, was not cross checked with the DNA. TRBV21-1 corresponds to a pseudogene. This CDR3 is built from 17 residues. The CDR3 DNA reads TGTGCCAGCAGCTTTTCACGGGACACTCCGCCCCACTATGGCTACACCTTC. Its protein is CASSFSRDTPPHYGYTF.

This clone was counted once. CDR3 loop: CASSLWEFDTGELFF. The CDR3 DNA is TGTGCCAGCAGCTTATGGGAGTTCGACACCGGGGAGCTGTTTTTT. The chain employs TRBV11-2 and TRBJ2-2; TRBD2 might be the D (5 bases). The CDR3 is 15 amino acids. V was clipped by 2 bases and J by 3 bases, with 10 bases between them. Germline lookup yields CDR1 SGHAT and CDR2 FQNNGV.

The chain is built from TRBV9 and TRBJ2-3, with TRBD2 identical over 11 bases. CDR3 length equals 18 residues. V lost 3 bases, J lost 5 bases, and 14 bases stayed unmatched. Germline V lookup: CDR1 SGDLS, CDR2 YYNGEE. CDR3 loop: CASSGDRVAGGLGDTQYF. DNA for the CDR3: TGTGCCAGCAGCGGGGATCGGGTAGCGGGGGGGCTCGGAGATACGCAGTATTTT.

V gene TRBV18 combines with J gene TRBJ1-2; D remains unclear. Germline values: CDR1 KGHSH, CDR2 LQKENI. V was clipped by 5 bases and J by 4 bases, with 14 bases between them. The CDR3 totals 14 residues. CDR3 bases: TGTGCCAGCTCATCAATCCAGGAATTCTATGGCTACACCTTC. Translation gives CASSSIQEFYGYTF.

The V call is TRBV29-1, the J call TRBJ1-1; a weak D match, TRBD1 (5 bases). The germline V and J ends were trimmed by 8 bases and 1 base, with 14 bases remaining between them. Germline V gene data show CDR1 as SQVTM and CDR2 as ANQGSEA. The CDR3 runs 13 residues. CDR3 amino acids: CSSLDRPNTEAFF. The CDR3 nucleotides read TGCAGCTCACTCGACAGACCGAACACTGAAGCTTTCTTT.

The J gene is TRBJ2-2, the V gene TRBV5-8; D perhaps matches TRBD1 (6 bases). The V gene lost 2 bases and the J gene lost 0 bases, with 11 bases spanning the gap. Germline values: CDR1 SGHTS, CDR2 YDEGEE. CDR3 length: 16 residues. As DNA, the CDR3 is TGTGCCAGCAGCTTAGAGACAGGAACGAACACCGGGGAGCTGTTTTTT. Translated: CASSLETGTNTGELFF.

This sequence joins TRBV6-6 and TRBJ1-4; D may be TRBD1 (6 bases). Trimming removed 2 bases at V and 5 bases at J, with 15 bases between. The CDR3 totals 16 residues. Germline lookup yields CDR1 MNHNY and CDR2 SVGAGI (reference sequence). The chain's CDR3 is CASSYGLRTVNEKLFF. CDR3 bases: TGTGCCAGCAGTTACGGACTGAGGACAGTGAATGAAAAACTGTTTTTT.

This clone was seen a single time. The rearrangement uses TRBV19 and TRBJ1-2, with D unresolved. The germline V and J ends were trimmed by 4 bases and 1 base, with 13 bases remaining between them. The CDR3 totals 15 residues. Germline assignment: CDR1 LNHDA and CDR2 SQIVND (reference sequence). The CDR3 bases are TGTGCCAGTAGTAGCCCCTTTGGCCGTAACTATGGCTACACCTTC. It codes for CASSSPFGRNYGYTF. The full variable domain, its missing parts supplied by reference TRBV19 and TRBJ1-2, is DGGITQSPKYLFRKEGQNVTLSCEQNLNHDAMYWYRQDPGQGLRLIYYSQIVNDFQKGDIAEGYSVSREKKESFPLTVTSAQKNPTAFYLCASSSPFGRNYGYTFGSGTRLTVV.

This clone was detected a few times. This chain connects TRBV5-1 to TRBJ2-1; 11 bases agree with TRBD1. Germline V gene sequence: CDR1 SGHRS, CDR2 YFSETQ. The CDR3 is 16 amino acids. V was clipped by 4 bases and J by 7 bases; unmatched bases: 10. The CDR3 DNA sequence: TGCGCCAGCAGCCAACTCGGGACAGGGGGTAGGAATGAGCAGTTCTTC. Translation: CASSQLGTGGRNEQFF.

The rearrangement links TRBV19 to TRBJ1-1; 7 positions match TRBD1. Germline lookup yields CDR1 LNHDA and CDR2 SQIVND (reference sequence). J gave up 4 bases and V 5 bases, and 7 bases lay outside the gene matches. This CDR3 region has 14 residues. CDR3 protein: CASSSQGRGTEAFF. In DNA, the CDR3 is TGTGCCAGTAGTTCACAGGGGCGGGGCACTGAAGCTTTCTTT. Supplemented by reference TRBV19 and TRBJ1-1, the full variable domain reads DGGITQSPKYLFRKEGQNVTLSCEQNLNHDAMYWYRQDPGQGLRLIYYSQIVNDFQKGDIAEGYSVSREKKESFPLTVTSAQKNPTAFYLCASSSQGRGTEAFFGQGTRLTVV.

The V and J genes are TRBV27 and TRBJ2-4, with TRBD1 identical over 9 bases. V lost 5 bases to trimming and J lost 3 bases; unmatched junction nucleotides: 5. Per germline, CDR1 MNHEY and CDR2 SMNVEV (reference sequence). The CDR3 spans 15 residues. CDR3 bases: TGTGCCAGCAGTCCCCAGACAGGGGGCAAAAACATTCAGTACTTC. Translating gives CASSPQTGGKNIQYF.

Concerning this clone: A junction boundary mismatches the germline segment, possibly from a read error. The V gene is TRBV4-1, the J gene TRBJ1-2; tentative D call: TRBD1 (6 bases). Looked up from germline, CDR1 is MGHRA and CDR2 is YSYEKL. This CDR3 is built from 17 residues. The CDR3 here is CASSLRGNIKWEYDYTF. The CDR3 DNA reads TGCGCCAGCAGCCTTAGGGGGAACATAAAATGGGAGTATGACTACACCTTC.

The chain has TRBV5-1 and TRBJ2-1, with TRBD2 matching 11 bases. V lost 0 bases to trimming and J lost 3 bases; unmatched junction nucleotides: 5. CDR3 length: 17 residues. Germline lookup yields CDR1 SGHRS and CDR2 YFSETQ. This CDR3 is CASSLAPGLAVYNEQFF. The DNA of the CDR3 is TGCGCCAGCAGCTTGGCCCCGGGACTAGCGGTCTACAATGAGCAGTTCTTC.

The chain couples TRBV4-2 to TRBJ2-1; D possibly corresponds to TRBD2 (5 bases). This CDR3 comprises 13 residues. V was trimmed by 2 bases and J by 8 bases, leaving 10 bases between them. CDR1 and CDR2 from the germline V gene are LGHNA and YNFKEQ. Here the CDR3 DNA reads TGTGCCAGCAGCCAATCCCCGGACTATGAGCAGTTCTTC. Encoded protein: CASSQSPDYEQFF.

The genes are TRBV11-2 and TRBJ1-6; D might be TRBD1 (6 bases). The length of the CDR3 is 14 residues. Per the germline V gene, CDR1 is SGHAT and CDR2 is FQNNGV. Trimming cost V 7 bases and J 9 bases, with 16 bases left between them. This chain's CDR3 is CASTLEGGVSPLHF. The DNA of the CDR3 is TGTGCCAGCACCCTCGAGGGGGGGGTTTCACCCCTCCACTTT. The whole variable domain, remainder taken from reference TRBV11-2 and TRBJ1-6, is EAGVAQSPRYKIIEKRQSVAFWCNPISGHATLYWYQQILGQGPKLLIQFQNNGVVDDSQLPKDRFSAERLKGVDSTLKIQPAKLEDSAVYLCASTLEGGVSPLHFGNGTRLTVT.

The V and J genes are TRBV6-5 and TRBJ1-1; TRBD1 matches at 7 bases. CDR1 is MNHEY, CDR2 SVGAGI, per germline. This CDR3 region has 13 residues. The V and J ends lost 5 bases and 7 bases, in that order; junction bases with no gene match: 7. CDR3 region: CASSLAQGIEAFF. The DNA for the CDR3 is TGTGCCAGCAGTCTTGCACAGGGGATTGAAGCTTTCTTT.

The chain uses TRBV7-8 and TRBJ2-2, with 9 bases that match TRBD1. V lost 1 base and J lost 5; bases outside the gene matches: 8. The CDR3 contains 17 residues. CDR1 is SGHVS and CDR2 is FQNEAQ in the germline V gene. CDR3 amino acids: CASSLGGQGRRTGELFF. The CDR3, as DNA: TGTGCCAGCAGCTTAGGAGGACAGGGGAGGAGGACCGGGGAGCTGTTTTTT.